These 28 T cell receptor beta chains originate from one sample sequenced in a study of shared clonotypes between healthy human individuals. TCRdb's copy holds only in-frame clones and misses some; the assay was immunoSEQ multiplex PCR. The table records about 980,000 clones, over 75% of them present only once. Sequencing was performed on memory CD4+ T cells sorted from blood. Subset denoted: CD45RA-negative fraction. These receptors originate from a man between 18 and 29 years old in good health.

Points on this clone: One end of the junction fails to match germline, which may point to a read error. The chain uses TRBV7-2 and TRBJ1-1; D remains ambiguous. This CDR3 is 13 amino acids long. CDR1 and CDR2 from the germline V gene are SGHTA and FQGNSA. CDR3 coding DNA: TGTGCCAGCAGCATAGCGGCGAACACTGAAGCTTTCTTT. This translates into CASSIAANTEAFF.

This clone was seen a handful of times. This specimen includes other DNA sequences encoding the same CDR3. The V call is TRBV5-6, the J call TRBJ1-4, with D unclear. Looked up from germline, CDR1 is SGHDT and CDR2 is YYEEEE. V lost 4 bases, J lost 6 bases, and 13 bases lay in between. This CDR3 has 14 residues. The CDR3: CASSPGGRYEKLFF. The CDR3 nucleotides read TGTGCCAGCAGCCCGGGAGGGAGGTATGAAAAACTGTTTTTT.

The V and J genes are TRBV5-5 and TRBJ1-2, with D perhaps TRBD1 (6 bases). The V gene's germline CDR1 is SGHKS and CDR2 YYEKEE (reference sequence). CDR3 size: 14 residues. Trimming cost V 4 bases and J 8 bases, with 18 bases left between them. The CDR3 spells CASSAWTVVSGYTF. The CDR3, as DNA: TGTGCCAGCAGCGCCTGGACAGTGGTTAGCGGCTACACCTTC.

Comments on this clone: The junction does not match germline at one end; this may be a read error. V usage is TRBV7-6 and J usage is TRBJ2-2; 9 bases agree with TRBD1. Germline V gene lookup returns CDR1 SGHVS and CDR2 FNYEAQ. This CDR3 has 13 residues. Written as DNA, the CDR3 is TGTGCCAGCAGCTCTATGACAGGGGGGGTGCTGTTTTTT. Its protein is CASSSMTGGVLFF. Based on the CDR3 plus reference TRBV7-6 and TRBJ2-2, the full variable domain is GAGVSQSPRYKVTKRGQDVALRCDPISGHVSLYWYRQALGQGPEFLTYFNYEAQQDKSGLPNDRFSAERPEGSISTLTIQRTEQRDSAMYRCASSSMTGGVLFFGEGSRLTVL.

The rearrangement links TRBV19 to TRBJ1-6; D gene ambiguous. Germline V gene data show CDR1 as LNHDA and CDR2 as SQIVND (reference sequence). This CDR3 comprises 17 residues. Trimming cost V 5 bases and J 1 base, with 15 bases left between them. The DNA for the CDR3 is TGTGCCAGTAGTCCTCCGAGGACGGGATCCTATAATTCACCCCTCCACTTT. The encoded protein is CASSPPRTGSYNSPLHF.

The rearrangement joins TRBV30 to TRBJ1-1, with no clear D. The V and J ends lost 4 bases and 1 base respectively, with 7 bases between them. CDR1 and CDR2 (germline): GTSNPN, SVGIG (reference sequence). The CDR3 covers 12 residues. As DNA, the CDR3 is TGTGCCTGGACTCAGAAGAACACTGAAGCTTTCTTT. Its protein product is CAWTQKNTEAFF.

CDR3 loop: CATRTEPTDTQYF. CDR3 coding DNA: TGTGCCACCCGGACAGAGCCCACAGATACGCAGTATTTT. This chain joins TRBV5-4 and TRBJ2-3, with a weak D call TRBD1 (6 bases). In germline, CDR1 is SGHNT, CDR2 YYREEE (reference sequence). V lost 9 bases to trimming and J lost 2 bases, with 13 bases between them. The CDR3 has 13 amino acids. The variable domain in full, completed from reference TRBV5-4 and TRBJ2-3, reads ETGVTQSPTHLIKTRGQQVTLRCSSQSGHNTVSWYQQALGQGPQFIFQYYREEENGRGNFPPRFSGLQFPNYSSELNVNALELDDSALYLCATRTEPTDTQYFGPGTRLTVL.

This clone appeared a single time. The chain couples TRBV6-6 to TRBJ1-1, with D possibly matching TRBD1 (6 bases). The V gene lost 7 bases and the J gene lost 4 bases, with 16 bases spanning the gap. CDR3 length equals 14 residues. Germline lookup yields CDR1 MNHNY and CDR2 SVGAGI (reference sequence). In DNA, the CDR3 is TGTGCCAGCACCAAGGAGGCAGGGGTCACTGAAGCTTTCTTT. Translating gives CASTKEAGVTEAFF.

The rearrangement links TRBV28 to TRBJ2-7; D remains ambiguous. V lost 0 bases, J lost 6 bases, and 3 bases lay in between. The CDR3 loop spans 11 amino acids. Germline V lookup: CDR1 MDHEN, CDR2 SYDVKM. The DNA of the CDR3 is TGTGCCAGCAGTTTATGGGCCGAGCAGTACTTC. This translates into CASSLWAEQYF.

Regarding this clone: Compared with germline, one end of the junction differs, possibly owing to a read error. The chain carries TRBV7-7 and TRBJ2-7; D possibly corresponds to TRBD1 (6 bases). This CDR3 spans 13 amino acids. The V gene's germline CDR1 is SSHAT and CDR2 FNYEAQ (reference sequence). CDR3 bases: TGTGCTAGCAGCTTAGCGCAGTGGGGGCGAAAGAACTTC. Translated: CASSLAQWGRKNF. Using reference TRBV7-7 and TRBJ2-7 for the parts outside the CDR3, the full variable domain is GAGVSQSPRYKVTKRGQDVTLRCDPISSHATLYWYQQALGQGPEFLTYFNYEAQPDKSGLPSDRFSAERPEGSISTLTIQRTEQRDSAMYRCASSLAQWGRKNFGPGTRLTVT.

This clone was recorded a few times. The chain carries TRBV2 and TRBJ2-5; 8 bases match TRBD2. The CDR3 consists of 14 residues. The junction had 5 bases not matched to a gene; V was cut back by 3 bases and J by 5 bases. CDR1 and CDR2 (germline): SNHLY, FYNNEI. Here the CDR3 reads CASSEPGGRETQYF. The DNA for the CDR3 is TGTGCCAGCAGTGAGCCGGGGGGGCGGGAGACCCAGTACTTC. The whole variable domain, filled in from reference TRBV2 and TRBJ2-5, reads EPEVTQTPSHQVTQMGQEVILRCVPISNHLYFYWYRQILGQKVEFLVSFYNNEISEKSEIFDDQFSVERPDGSNFTLKIRSTKLEDSAMYFCASSEPGGRETQYFGPGTRLLVL.

This chain joins TRBV6-6 and TRBJ1-5; D unclear. The CDR3 is made up of 13 amino acids. V was pared by 7 bases and J by 0 bases, with 7 bases between. Germline CDR1 MNHNY, CDR2 SVGAGI (reference sequence). The chain's CDR3 is CASIGDSNQPQHF. The CDR3 DNA is TGTGCCAGCATAGGAGATAGCAATCAGCCCCAGCATTTT.

The chain joins TRBV30 to TRBJ2-7, with D possibly matching TRBD1 (6 bases). CDR1 is GTSNPN, CDR2 SVGIG, per germline (reference sequence). This CDR3 region has 12 residues. The V gene lost 3 bases and the J gene lost 9 bases, with 15 bases spanning the gap. CDR3 nucleotides: TGTGCCTGGAGCCCGGGGCAGGGGATGCAGTACTTC. Translation gives CAWSPGQGMQYF.

The J gene is TRBJ2-1, the V gene TRBV18, with a possible D match to TRBD1 (5 bases). This CDR3 has 16 residues. Germline CDR1 reads KGHSH; CDR2 reads LQKENI. Trimming stripped 0 bases from V and 6 bases from J, with 15 bases between. CDR3 residues: CASSPPKVTRGNEQFF. CDR3 nucleotide sequence: TGTGCCAGCTCACCACCTAAGGTAACAAGGGGCAATGAGCAGTTCTTC.

The chain combines TRBV18 with TRBJ1-6; D is perhaps TRBD1 (6 bases). V lost 3 bases, J lost 1 base, and 16 bases lay in between. Germline V gene sequence: CDR1 KGHSH, CDR2 LQKENI. The CDR3 runs 18 residues. CDR3 DNA: TGTGCCAGCTCACCGCCTGAGGGGGTTTTATCCTATAATTCACCCCTCCACTTT. Protein: CASSPPEGVLSYNSPLHF.

V and J are TRBV28 and TRBJ2-3; 7 nucleotides line up with TRBD1. The CDR3 sequence is 14 residues long. The V gene's germline CDR1 is MDHEN and CDR2 SYDVKM. Here the CDR3 reads CVAARKGATDTQYF. Written as DNA, the CDR3 is TGTGTTGCGGCGAGAAAGGGGGCCACAGATACGCAGTATTTT.

This clone appeared once. The V gene is TRBV29-1, the J gene TRBJ1-3; tentatively, D is TRBD1 (6 bases). The CDR3 consists of 17 residues. Germline lookup yields CDR1 SQVTM and CDR2 ANQGSEA. The germline V and J ends were trimmed by 3 bases and 1 base, with 19 bases remaining between them. The CDR3 loop reads CSVDLGTPLSSGNTIYF. CDR3 DNA sequence: TGCAGCGTTGACTTGGGGACACCGCTCTCTTCTGGAAACACCATATATTTT.

On this clone itself: The sample has other DNA sequences that encode this CDR3 too. The V gene is TRBV9, the J gene TRBJ1-5; maybe TRBD1 (6 bases). The CDR3 loop spans 15 amino acids. Germline V CDR1 and CDR2: SGDLS, YYNGEE. V dropped 0 bases and J dropped 8 bases, with 15 bases sitting between them. The CDR3 bases are TGTGCCAGCAGCGTAGGAACAGGGTCGTCGGAGCCCCAGCATTTT. This codes for CASSVGTGSSEPQHF.

Only a few counts were recorded for this clone. This rearrangement joins TRBV29-1 to TRBJ2-2, with D perhaps matching TRBD1 or TRBD2 (6 bases each). Germline assignment: CDR1 SQVTM and CDR2 ANQGSEA. Trimming pared 6 bases from V and 6 bases from J, leaving 20 bases between. CDR3 length: 15 amino acids. CDR3 DNA sequence: TGCAGCGTCGGGGGCGAGCGAATGACGTCCGGGGAGCTGTTTTTT. Its translation: CSVGGERMTSGELFF.

This chain connects TRBV30 to TRBJ1-3; 7 bases line up with TRBD1. This CDR3 spans 14 amino acids. V was pared by 5 bases and J by 2 bases, with 6 bases of the junction left unmatched. The V gene's germline CDR1 is GTSNPN and CDR2 SVGIG (reference sequence). The CDR3 region has the DNA TGTGCCTGGGGAACAGGGGACCCTGGAAACACCATATATTTT. As protein: CAWGTGDPGNTIYF.

The chain uses TRBV18 and TRBJ1-4; D might be TRBD1 (6 bases). The germline V gene encodes CDR1 KGHSH and CDR2 LQKENI. With 3 bases removed from V and 4 bases from J, the gap between germline ends came to 15 bases. The CDR3 totals 16 residues. CDR3 loop: CASSPWQGSLNEKLFF. DNA of the CDR3: TGTGCCAGCTCACCTTGGCAGGGGAGTCTTAATGAAAAACTGTTTTTT.

In DNA, the CDR3 is TGTGCCAGCAGCTTACATAGGGATACTGAAGCTTTCTTT. The encoded protein is CASSLHRDTEAFF. V usage is TRBV7-2 and J usage is TRBJ1-1; D unresolved. Germline V lookup: CDR1 SGHTA, CDR2 FQGNSA. This CDR3 has 13 residues. V lost 2 bases, J lost 5 bases, and 9 bases lay in between.

The chain links TRBV5-1 to TRBJ2-5, with 7 positions matching TRBD1. V lost 0 bases and J lost 1; bases outside the gene matches: 3. The germline CDR1 and CDR2 sequences are SGHRS and YFSETQ. This CDR3 has 15 residues. The CDR3 is CASSLAGTVQETQYF. In DNA form, the CDR3 reads TGCGCCAGCAGCTTGGCCGGGACAGTCCAAGAGACCCAGTACTTC. The whole variable domain, remainder taken from reference TRBV5-1 and TRBJ2-5, is KAGVTQTPRYLIKTRGQQVTLSCSPISGHRSVSWYQQTPGQGLQFLFEYFSETQRNKGNFPGRFSGRQFSNSRSEMNVSTLELGDSALYLCASSLAGTVQETQYFGPGTRLLVL.

The chain employs TRBV27 and TRBJ1-5, with D uncertain. Trimming left V 2 bases short and J 3 bases short, with 8 bases between. CDR1 and CDR2 (germline): MNHEY, SMNVEV (reference sequence). The CDR3 consists of 14 residues. DNA of the CDR3: TGTGCCAGCAGTTTAAGCGGGTTCAATCAGCCCCAGCATTTT. Translation: CASSLSGFNQPQHF.

This clone was seen only a few times. Other DNA sequences of this sample code for an identical CDR3. The rearrangement links TRBV9 to TRBJ2-5; 7 nucleotides line up with TRBD2. Germline CDR1 SGDLS, CDR2 YYNGEE. J lost 4 bases, V lost 3 bases, and 9 bases had no gene match. There are 15 residues in the CDR3. The CDR3 loop is CASSARGGSLETQYF. The CDR3 nucleotides read TGTGCCAGCAGCGCCCGTGGCGGGAGTTTAGAGACCCAGTACTTC.

This clone was seen more than once but under ten times. The gene calls are TRBV7-9 and TRBJ1-1; D remains ambiguous. The CDR3 is 14 amino acids. From germline, CDR1 is SEHNR and CDR2 FQNEAQ (reference sequence). The V end was cut by 3 bases, the J end by 1 base, with 9 bases between. The CDR3 DNA is TGTGCCAGCAGCTTCTCCGACTGGAACACTGAAGCTTTCTTT. This translates into CASSFSDWNTEAFF.

V and J are TRBV4-2 and TRBJ2-6; no firm D call. Trimming pared 0 bases from V and 2 bases from J, leaving 8 bases between. This CDR3 spans 16 amino acids. Germline CDR1 LGHNA, CDR2 YNFKEQ. In DNA, the CDR3 is TGTGCCAGCAGCCAAGATTTAACTCCTGGGGCCAACGTCCTGACTTTC. This gives the protein CASSQDLTPGANVLTF.

The chain is built from TRBV19 and TRBJ1-5, with 9 bases identical to TRBD1. The CDR3 runs to 12 residues. In germline, CDR1 is LNHDA, CDR2 SQIVND (reference sequence). With 8 bases clipped from V and 4 bases from J, the junction kept 0 bases outside the gene matches. The CDR3 coding sequence is TGTGCCAGTGGACAGGGGAATCAGCCCCAGCATTTT. This encodes CASGQGNQPQHF. Looking up the rest from reference TRBV19 and TRBJ1-5 gives the full variable domain: DGGITQSPKYLFRKEGQNVTLSCEQNLNHDAMYWYRQDPGQGLRLIYYSQIVNDFQKGDIAEGYSVSREKKESFPLTVTSAQKNPTAFYLCASGQGNQPQHFGDGTRLSIL.